One sample yielded the 11 T cell receptor beta chains listed below, sequenced in a study of cytomegalovirus exposure and HLA in healthy donors. PCR involved 60 Vbeta and 13 Jbeta primers. Assay used: immunoSEQ multiplex PCR; TCRdb lists only in-frame clones, some missing. Among about 190,000 clones listed, 80% to 90% were seen once. Sequenced sample: PBMCs. Receptors originate from a male donor in good health and CMV-seronegative.

This chain uses TRBV30 with TRBJ1-1; D ambiguous. Deletions cut 2 bases from V and 3 bases from J, with 10 bases between. The CDR3 contains 13 residues. CDR1 and CDR2 (germline): GTSNPN, SVGIG (reference sequence). The CDR3 sequence is CAWSLERDTEAFF. CDR3 DNA sequence: TGTGCCTGGAGTCTGGAGCGAGACACTGAAGCTTTCTTT. Based on the CDR3 plus reference TRBV30 and TRBJ1-1, the full variable domain is SQTIHQWPATLVQPVGSPLSLECTVEGTSNPNLYWYRQAAGRGLQLLFYSVGIGQISSEVPQNLSASRPQDRQFILSSKKLLLSDSGFYLCAWSLERDTEAFFGQGTRLTVV.

This chain uses TRBV9 with TRBJ1-3; D is possibly TRBD1 (5 bases). V was trimmed by 1 base and J by 0 bases, leaving 11 bases between them. CDR1 and CDR2 (germline): SGDLS, YYNGEE. The CDR3 is 16 residues long. Here the CDR3 DNA reads TGTGCCAGCAGCGTACAGGGCCCGACCTCTGGAAACACCATATATTTT. This gives the protein CASSVQGPTSGNTIYF.

The V call is TRBV5-1, the J call TRBJ2-5, with D perhaps TRBD2 (6 bases). Germline CDR1 is SGHRS and CDR2 is YFSETQ. Trimming removed 5 bases from V and 2 bases from J, with 13 bases in between. This CDR3 comprises 14 residues. The CDR3 region is CASRTGGEQETQYF. The CDR3 DNA reads as TGCGCCAGCAGAACTGGAGGGGAGCAAGAGACCCAGTACTTC. The variable domain in full, with the rest retrieved from reference TRBV5-1 and TRBJ2-5, is KAGVTQTPRYLIKTRGQQVTLSCSPISGHRSVSWYQQTPGQGLQFLFEYFSETQRNKGNFPGRFSGRQFSNSRSEMNVSTLELGDSALYLCASRTGGEQETQYFGPGTRLLVL.

V gene TRBV5-4 combines with J gene TRBJ2-3; a possible D gene is TRBD1 (5 bases). Germline CDR1 and CDR2: SGHNT and YYREEE (reference sequence). Trimming took 4 bases from V and 0 from J, leaving 9 bases between them. This CDR3 spans 14 amino acids. The CDR3 reads CASSQTVSTDTQYF. CDR3 in DNA: TGTGCCAGCAGCCAGACAGTCAGCACAGATACGCAGTATTTT.

This clone was counted once. The chain combines TRBV30 with TRBJ2-5; TRBD2 is a possible D gene (6 bases). Trimming removed 2 bases from V and 4 bases from J, with 17 bases in between. This CDR3 is built from 15 residues. Germline values: CDR1 GTSNPN, CDR2 SVGIG (reference sequence). The CDR3 DNA reads as TGTGCCTGGAGTTCTAGGGCGGGGAGAGGAGAGACCCAGTACTTC. It codes for CAWSSRAGRGETQYF.

In this sample, this clone turned up once. V and J are TRBV30 and TRBJ1-3; D not resolved. The germline CDR1 and CDR2 sequences are GTSNPN and SVGIG (reference sequence). This CDR3 contains 14 residues. V shed 0 bases and J shed 0 bases, with 6 bases lying between them. The CDR3 sequence is CAWSVQHSGNTIYF. Here the CDR3 DNA reads TGTGCCTGGAGTGTACAACACTCTGGAAACACCATATATTTT.

The V call is TRBV6-5, the J call TRBJ1-5; D call uncertain. This CDR3 has 15 amino acids. V dropped 6 bases and J dropped 0 bases, with 12 bases sitting between them. Germline V gene sequence: CDR1 MNHEY, CDR2 SVGAGI. The chain's CDR3 is CASSPQANSNQPQHF. CDR3 bases: TGTGCCAGCAGCCCCCAAGCGAATAGCAATCAGCCCCAGCATTTT.

The chain joins TRBV28 to TRBJ1-1; 8 bases map to TRBD1. This CDR3 region has 14 residues. Germline V gene lookup returns CDR1 MDHEN and CDR2 SYDVKM. J lost 1 base, V lost 6 bases, and 4 bases had no gene match. CDR3 sequence (DNA): TGTGCCAGCAGGGCCGGGACAGGGAACACTGAAGCTTTCTTT. Translation gives CASRAGTGNTEAFF.

There are a few counts of this clone. The J gene is TRBJ1-6, the V gene TRBV7-9; a possible D gene is TRBD1 (5 bases). V was trimmed by 2 bases and J by 6 bases, leaving 11 bases between them. CDR3 size: 15 residues. CDR1 and CDR2 (germline): SEHNR, FQNEAQ (reference sequence). CDR3 residues: CASSLLAGGNSPLHF. In nucleotides, the CDR3 is TGTGCCAGCAGCTTATTGGCCGGGGGTAATTCACCCCTCCACTTT.

Only one count was recorded for this clone. This rearrangement joins TRBV14 to TRBJ2-3; 9 nucleotides line up with TRBD2. Germline V gives CDR1 SGHDN, CDR2 FVKESK. V gave up 4 bases and J gave up 6 bases; unmatched junction bases: 11. This CDR3 has 16 residues. CDR3 loop: CASSPRPGGRADTQYF. As DNA, the CDR3 is TGTGCCAGCAGCCCCCGTCCTGGCGGGAGGGCCGATACGCAGTATTTT.

This chain uses TRBV5-5 with TRBJ2-7; 13 bases are shared with TRBD2. The CDR3 totals 14 residues. The germline V gene has CDR1 SGHKS and CDR2 YYEKEE (reference sequence). J was trimmed by 3 bases and V by 4 bases; bases with no gene match: 1. CDR3 sequence (DNA): TGTGCCAGCAGCCGGACTAGCGGGAGCTACGAGCAGTACTTC. Residues: CASSRTSGSYEQYF.